Listed here are 9 T cell receptor beta chains from one sample, sequenced in a study of T cell repertoires in cytomegalovirus infection. The antigens of these receptors remain unknown. One entry per CDR3 protein, called by TCRdb with MiXCR from the reads. This table has hundreds of thousands of distinct CDR3 sequences, around a third appearing once. The sequencing here drew on cultured CD8+ T cells from PBMCs, taken from culture after CMV antigen stimulation. All receptors derive from a human donor in good health (CMV status not recorded). Some clones in this sample may be carry-over from other donors' samples.

The V gene is TRBV15, the J gene TRBJ1-1, with D unclear. The germline CDR1 and CDR2 sequences are LNHNV and YYDKDF (reference sequence). The CDR3 extends over 15 amino acids. Trimming shortened V by 4 bases and J by 0 bases, and 12 bases separated the two germline ends. The CDR3 region is CATSISDSLNTEAFF. CDR3 DNA: TGTGCCACCAGCATTTCGGACTCCTTGAACACTGAAGCTTTCTTT.

In its sample, this clonotype was seen once. V gene TRBV5-4 combines with J gene TRBJ2-2; tentative D call: TRBD2 (5 bases). V was cut by 3 bases and J by 6 bases, with 9 bases left in between. The germline gives CDR1 SGHNT, CDR2 YYREEE (reference sequence). The CDR3 covers 13 residues. The CDR3 protein is CASSSWESGELFF. The CDR3 coding sequence is TGTGCCAGCAGCTCCTGGGAGTCCGGGGAGCTGTTTTTT. Based on the CDR3 plus reference TRBV5-4 and TRBJ2-2, the full variable domain is ETGVTQSPTHLIKTRGQQVTLRCSSQSGHNTVSWYQQALGQGPQFIFQYYREEENGRGNFPPRFSGLQFPNYSSELNVNALELDDSALYLCASSSWESGELFFGEGSRLTVL.

The CDR3 DNA sequence: TGTGCCAGCAGCTTAGAGGAACTCTCATATTTATCCGGGGAGCTGTTTTTT. This gives the protein CASSLEELSYLSGELFF. The rearrangement links TRBV11-2 to TRBJ2-2, with D unresolved. Germline V lookup: CDR1 SGHAT, CDR2 FQNNGV. The V end was cut by 0 bases, the J end by 6 bases, with 17 bases between. This CDR3 region has 17 residues.

J is TRBJ1-1 and V is TRBV19; D is undetermined. V dropped 4 bases and J dropped 0 bases, with 6 bases sitting between them. Germline CDR1 and CDR2: LNHDA and SQIVND (reference sequence). This CDR3 region has 13 residues. DNA for the CDR3: TGTGCCAGTAGTAGAACAATGAACACTGAAGCTTTCTTT. Its protein is CASSRTMNTEAFF.

This clonotype showed up just once. The chain carries TRBV27 and TRBJ2-3; weak D call: TRBD2 (7 bases). Trimming removed 4 bases at V and 4 bases at J, with 18 bases between. The V gene's germline CDR1 is MNHEY and CDR2 SMNVEV (reference sequence). The CDR3 spans 16 residues. Here the CDR3 DNA reads TGTGCCAGCAGTTCGAGGGAGGGGGGGCGCTCAGATACGCAGTATTTT. Protein: CASSSREGGRSDTQYF.

CDR3 nucleotide sequence: TGTGCCAGCAGCTTAGACGAGCGGGGGGAATCCTACGAGCAGTACTTC. Translating it yields CASSLDERGESYEQYF. The chain has TRBV7-6 and TRBJ2-7; TRBD2 aligns across 9 bases. Trimming took 1 base from V and 1 from J; bases not matched to a gene: 5. The CDR3 spans 16 residues. The germline gives CDR1 SGHVS, CDR2 FNYEAQ.

This clonotype has a handful of counts. The genes are TRBV6-1 and TRBJ1-2; D gene ambiguous. The CDR3 runs 15 residues. The V and J ends lost 7 bases and 4 bases respectively, with 19 bases between them. The germline gives CDR1 MNHNS, CDR2 SASEGT. Here the CDR3 reads CASIGVWSSRYGYTF. Written as DNA, the CDR3 is TGTGCCAGCATAGGAGTTTGGTCTTCTCGCTATGGCTACACCTTC.

This chain joins TRBV6-5 and TRBJ2-1; 7 nucleotides align to TRBD1. Germline CDR1 and CDR2: MNHEY and SVGAGI. Unmatched junction bases numbered 8, after V lost 1 base and J lost 5 bases. The CDR3 extends over 16 amino acids. The CDR3 is CASSYYRGQQDNEQFF. CDR3 sequence (DNA): TGTGCCAGCAGTTACTACAGGGGACAGCAGGACAATGAGCAGTTCTTC.

J is TRBJ1-6 and V is TRBV20-1, with D maybe TRBD1 (5 bases). Germline values: CDR1 DFQATT, CDR2 SNEGSKA (reference sequence). CDR3 length: 15 amino acids. Trimming pared 0 bases from V and 8 bases from J, leaving 14 bases between. The CDR3 sequence is CSARDYGGYDSPLHF. The CDR3 DNA reads TGCAGTGCTAGAGATTATGGGGGGTATGATTCACCCCTCCACTTT.